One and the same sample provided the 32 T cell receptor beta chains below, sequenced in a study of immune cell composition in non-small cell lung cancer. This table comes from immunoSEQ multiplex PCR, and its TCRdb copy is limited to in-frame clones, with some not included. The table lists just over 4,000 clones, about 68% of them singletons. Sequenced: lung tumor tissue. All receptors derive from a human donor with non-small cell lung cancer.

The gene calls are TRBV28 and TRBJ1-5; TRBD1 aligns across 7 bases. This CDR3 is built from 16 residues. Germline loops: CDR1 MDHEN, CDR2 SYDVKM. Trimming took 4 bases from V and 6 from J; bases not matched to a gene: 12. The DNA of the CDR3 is TGTGCCAGCAGTTCATATTGGCCCCAGGGGGGTCAGCCCCAGCATTTT. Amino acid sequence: CASSSYWPQGGQPQHF.

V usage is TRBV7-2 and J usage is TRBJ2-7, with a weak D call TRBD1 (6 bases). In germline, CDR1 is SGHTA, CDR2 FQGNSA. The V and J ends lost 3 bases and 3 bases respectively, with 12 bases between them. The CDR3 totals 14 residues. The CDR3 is CASSLVGASYEQYF. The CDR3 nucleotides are TGTGCCAGCAGCTTGGTGGGGGCTAGCTACGAGCAGTACTTC.

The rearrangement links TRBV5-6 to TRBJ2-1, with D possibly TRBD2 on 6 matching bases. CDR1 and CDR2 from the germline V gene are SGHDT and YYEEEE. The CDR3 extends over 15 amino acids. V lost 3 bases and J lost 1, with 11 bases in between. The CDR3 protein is CASSYSGPSYNEQFF. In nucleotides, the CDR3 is TGTGCCAGCAGCTATAGCGGCCCTTCCTACAATGAGCAGTTCTTC. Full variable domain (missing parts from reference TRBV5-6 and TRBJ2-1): DAGVTQSPTHLIKTRGQQVTLRCSPKSGHDTVSWYQQALGQGPQFIFQYYEEEERQRGNFPDRFSGHQFPNYSSELNVNALLLGDSALYLCASSYSGPSYNEQFFGPGTRLTVL.

In DNA, the CDR3 is TGTGCCAGCATGGTAGCGGGACGCGCCTACGAGCAGTACTTC. Translating it yields CASMVAGRAYEQYF. The rearrangement links TRBV27 to TRBJ2-5, with 8 bases aligning to TRBD2. The J call is doubtful: the DNA matches TRBJ2-7 better. The CDR3 consists of 14 residues. Germline values: CDR1 MNHEY, CDR2 SMNVEV (reference sequence).

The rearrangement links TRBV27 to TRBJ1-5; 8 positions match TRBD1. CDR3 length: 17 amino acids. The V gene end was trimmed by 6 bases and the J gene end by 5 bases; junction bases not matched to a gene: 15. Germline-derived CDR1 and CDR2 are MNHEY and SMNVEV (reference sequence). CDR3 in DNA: TGTGCCAGCAGACTCCGCGGACAGGGTATGACCCATCAGCCCCAGCATTTT. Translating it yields CASRLRGQGMTHQPQHF.

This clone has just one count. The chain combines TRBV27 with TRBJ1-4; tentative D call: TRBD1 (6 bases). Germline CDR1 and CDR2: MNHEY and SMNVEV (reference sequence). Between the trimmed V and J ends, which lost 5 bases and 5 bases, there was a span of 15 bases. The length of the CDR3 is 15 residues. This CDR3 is CASSQATGMNEKLFF. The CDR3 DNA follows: TGTGCCAGCAGTCAAGCAACAGGGATGAATGAAAAACTGTTTTTT.

For the CDR3, the DNA is TGCGCCAGCAGCTTGTCACTAGCGGGAGGAACGGGTGAGCAGTTCTTC. Translation gives CASSLSLAGGTGEQFF. The chain joins TRBV5-1 to TRBJ2-1; the match to TRBD2 covers 12 bases. J lost 9 bases, V lost 1 base, and 8 bases had no gene match. The germline V gene encodes CDR1 SGHRS and CDR2 YFSETQ. CDR3 size: 16 residues.

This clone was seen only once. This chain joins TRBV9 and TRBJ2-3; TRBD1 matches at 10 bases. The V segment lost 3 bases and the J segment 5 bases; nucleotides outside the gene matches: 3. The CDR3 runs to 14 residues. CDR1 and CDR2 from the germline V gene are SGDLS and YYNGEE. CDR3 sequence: CASSAGQGRDTQYF. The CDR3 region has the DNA TGTGCCAGCAGCGCGGGACAGGGGAGAGATACGCAGTATTTT. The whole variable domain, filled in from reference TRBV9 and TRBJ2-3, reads DSGVTQTPKHLITATGQRVTLRCSPRSGDLSVYWYQQSLDQGLQFLIQYYNGEERAKGNILERFSAQQFPDLHSELNLSSLELGDSALYFCASSAGQGRDTQYFGPGTRLTVL.

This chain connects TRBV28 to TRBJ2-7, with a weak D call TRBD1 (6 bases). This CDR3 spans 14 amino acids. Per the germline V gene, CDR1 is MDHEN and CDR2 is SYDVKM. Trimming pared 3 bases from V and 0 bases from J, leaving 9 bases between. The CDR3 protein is CASSFEGHSYEQYF. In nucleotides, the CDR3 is TGTGCCAGCAGTTTCGAGGGACACTCCTACGAGCAGTACTTC.

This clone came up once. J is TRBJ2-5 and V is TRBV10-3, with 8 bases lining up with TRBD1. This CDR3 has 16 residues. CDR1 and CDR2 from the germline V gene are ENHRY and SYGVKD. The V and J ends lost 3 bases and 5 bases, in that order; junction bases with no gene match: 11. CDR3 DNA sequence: TGTGCCATCAGTGAAGTTATGGCAGGGGGCAGGGAGACCCAGTACTTC. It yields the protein CAISEVMAGGRETQYF.

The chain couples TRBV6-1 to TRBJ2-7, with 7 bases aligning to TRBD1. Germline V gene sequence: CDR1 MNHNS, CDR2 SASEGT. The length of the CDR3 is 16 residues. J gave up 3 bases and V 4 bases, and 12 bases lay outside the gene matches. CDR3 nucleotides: TGTGCCAGCAGTGGATGGACAGGACAGACTTACTACGAGCAGTACTTC. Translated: CASSGWTGQTYYEQYF.

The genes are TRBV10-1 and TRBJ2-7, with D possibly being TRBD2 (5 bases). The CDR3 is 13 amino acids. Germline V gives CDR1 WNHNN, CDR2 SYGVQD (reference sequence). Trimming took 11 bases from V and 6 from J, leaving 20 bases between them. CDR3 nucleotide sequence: TGCGCCCCTTGCATAGCTGGAGGCTGCGAGCAGTACTTC. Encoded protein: CAPCIAGGCEQYF.

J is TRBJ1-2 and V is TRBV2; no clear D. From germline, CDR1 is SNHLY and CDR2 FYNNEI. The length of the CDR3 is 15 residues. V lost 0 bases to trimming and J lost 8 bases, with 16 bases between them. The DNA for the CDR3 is TGTGCCAGCAGTGAAGCGCGCGGGAATGCGCGAGGCTACACCTTC. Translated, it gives CASSEARGNARGYTF. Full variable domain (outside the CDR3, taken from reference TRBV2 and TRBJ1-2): EPEVTQTPSHQVTQMGQEVILRCVPISNHLYFYWYRQILGQKVEFLVSFYNNEISEKSEIFDDQFSVERPDGSNFTLKIRSTKLEDSAMYFCASSEARGNARGYTFGSGTRLTVV.

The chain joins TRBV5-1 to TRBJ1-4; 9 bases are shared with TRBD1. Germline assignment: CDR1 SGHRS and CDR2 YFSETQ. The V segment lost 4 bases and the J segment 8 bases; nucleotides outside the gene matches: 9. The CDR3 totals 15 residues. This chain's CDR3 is CASSLNRGLEEKLFF. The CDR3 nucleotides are TGCGCCAGCAGCCTGAACAGGGGGCTGGAAGAAAAACTGTTTTTT.

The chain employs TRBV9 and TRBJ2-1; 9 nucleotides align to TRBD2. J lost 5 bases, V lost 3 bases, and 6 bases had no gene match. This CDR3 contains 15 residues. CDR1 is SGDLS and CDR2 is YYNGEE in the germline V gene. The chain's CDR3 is CASSAGGLADNEQFF. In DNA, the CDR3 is TGTGCCAGCAGCGCGGGGGGACTAGCTGACAATGAGCAGTTCTTC.

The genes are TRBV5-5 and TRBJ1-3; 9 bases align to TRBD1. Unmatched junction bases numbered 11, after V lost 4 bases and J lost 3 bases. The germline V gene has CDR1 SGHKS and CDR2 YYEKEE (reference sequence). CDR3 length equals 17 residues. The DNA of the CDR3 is TGTGCCAGCAGCCCCACCCCGGGACAGGGAGGTGGAAACACCATATATTTT. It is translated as CASSPTPGQGGGNTIYF.

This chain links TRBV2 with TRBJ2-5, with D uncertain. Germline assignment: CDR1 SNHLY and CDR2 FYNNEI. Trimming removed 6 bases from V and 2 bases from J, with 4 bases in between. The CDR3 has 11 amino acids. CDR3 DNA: TGTGCCAGCAGCGAGCAAGAGACCCAGTACTTC. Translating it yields CASSEQETQYF.

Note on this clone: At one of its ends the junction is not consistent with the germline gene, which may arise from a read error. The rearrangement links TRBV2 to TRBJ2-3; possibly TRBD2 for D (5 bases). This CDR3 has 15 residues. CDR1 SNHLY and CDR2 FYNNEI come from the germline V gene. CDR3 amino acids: CASIEQAVSTDTQYF. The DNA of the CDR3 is TGTGCCAGCATTGAACAAGCGGTGAGCACAGATACGCAGTATTTT.

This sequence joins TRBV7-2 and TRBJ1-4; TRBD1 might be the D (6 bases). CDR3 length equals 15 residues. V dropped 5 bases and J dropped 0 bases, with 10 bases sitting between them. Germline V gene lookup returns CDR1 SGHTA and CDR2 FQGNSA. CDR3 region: CASSTRTATNEKLFF. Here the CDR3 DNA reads TGTGCCAGCAGCACCCGGACAGCAACTAATGAAAAACTGTTTTTT. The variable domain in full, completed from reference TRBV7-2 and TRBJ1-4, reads GAGVSQSPSNKVTEKGKDVELRCDPISGHTALYWYRQSLGQGLEFLIYFQGNSAPDKSGLPSDRFSAERTGGSVSTLTIQRTQQEDSAVYLCASSTRTATNEKLFFGSGTQLSVL.

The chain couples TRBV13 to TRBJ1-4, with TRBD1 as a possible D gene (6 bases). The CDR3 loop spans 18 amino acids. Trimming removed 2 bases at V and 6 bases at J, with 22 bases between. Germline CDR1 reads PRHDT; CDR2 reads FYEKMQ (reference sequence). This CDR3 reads CASSLRVNGAGVYEKLFF. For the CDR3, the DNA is TGTGCCAGCAGCTTACGGGTGAACGGGGCAGGGGTTTATGAAAAACTGTTTTTT.

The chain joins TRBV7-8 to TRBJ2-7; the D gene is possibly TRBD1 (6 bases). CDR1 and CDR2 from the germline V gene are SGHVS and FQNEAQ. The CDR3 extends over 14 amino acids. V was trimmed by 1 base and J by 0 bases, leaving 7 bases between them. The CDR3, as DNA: TGTGCCAGCAGCTTAGTGGGGGCCTCCTACGAGCAGTACTTC. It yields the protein CASSLVGASYEQYF.

The CDR3 loop reads CASSPGRVETQYF. In DNA form, the CDR3 reads TGTGCCAGCAGCCCAGGGAGGGTAGAGACCCAGTACTTC. The rearrangement links TRBV7-6 to TRBJ2-5, with 7 bases identical to TRBD2. V lost 5 bases and J lost 4; bases outside the gene matches: 4. CDR3 size: 13 residues. Germline V gene data show CDR1 as SGHVS and CDR2 as FNYEAQ. The full variable domain, its missing parts supplied by reference TRBV7-6 and TRBJ2-5, is GAGVSQSPRYKVTKRGQDVALRCDPISGHVSLYWYRQALGQGPEFLTYFNYEAQQDKSGLPNDRFSAERPEGSISTLTIQRTEQRDSAMYRCASSPGRVETQYFGPGTRLLVL.

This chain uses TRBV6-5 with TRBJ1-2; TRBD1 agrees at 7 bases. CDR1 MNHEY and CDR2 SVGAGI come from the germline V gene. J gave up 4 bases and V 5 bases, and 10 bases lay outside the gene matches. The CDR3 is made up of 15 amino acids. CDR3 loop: CASSANRGDGYGYTF. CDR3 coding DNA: TGTGCCAGCAGTGCCAACAGGGGCGATGGCTATGGCTACACCTTC.

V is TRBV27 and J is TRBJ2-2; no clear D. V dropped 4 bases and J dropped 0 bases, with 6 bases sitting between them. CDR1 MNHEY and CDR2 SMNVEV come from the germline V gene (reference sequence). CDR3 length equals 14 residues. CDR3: CASSSPTNTGELFF. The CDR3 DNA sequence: TGTGCCAGCAGTTCCCCCACGAACACCGGGGAGCTGTTTTTT.

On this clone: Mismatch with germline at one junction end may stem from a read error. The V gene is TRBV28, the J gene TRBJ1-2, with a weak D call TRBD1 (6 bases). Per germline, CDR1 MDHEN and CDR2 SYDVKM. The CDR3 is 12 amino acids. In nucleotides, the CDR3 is TGTGCCAGCAGCCCCCCCCGGGGGGGCCTTTCTTTC. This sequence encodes CASSPPRGGLSF.

CDR3 bases: TGCAGCGTTGCCAGCGGCGCCTACGAGCAGTACTTC. It is translated as CSVASGAYEQYF. J is TRBJ2-7 and V is TRBV29-1, with TRBD2 as a possible D gene (5 bases). The CDR3 is 12 amino acids. The V and J ends lost 4 bases and 2 bases respectively, with 9 bases between them. Germline CDR1 reads SQVTM; CDR2 reads ANQGSEA.

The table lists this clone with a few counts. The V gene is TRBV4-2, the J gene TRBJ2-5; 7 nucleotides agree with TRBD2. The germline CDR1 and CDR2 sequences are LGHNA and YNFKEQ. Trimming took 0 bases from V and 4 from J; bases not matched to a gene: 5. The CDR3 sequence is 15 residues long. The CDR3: CASSQEVGGPETQYF. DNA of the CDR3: TGTGCCAGCAGCCAAGAGGTGGGAGGGCCAGAGACCCAGTACTTC.

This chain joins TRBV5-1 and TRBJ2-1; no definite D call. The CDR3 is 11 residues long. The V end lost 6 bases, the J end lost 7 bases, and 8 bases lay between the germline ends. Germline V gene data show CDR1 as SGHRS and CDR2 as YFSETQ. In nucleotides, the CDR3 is TGCGCCAGCACCGTGGAGAATGAGCAGTTCTTC. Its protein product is CASTVENEQFF.

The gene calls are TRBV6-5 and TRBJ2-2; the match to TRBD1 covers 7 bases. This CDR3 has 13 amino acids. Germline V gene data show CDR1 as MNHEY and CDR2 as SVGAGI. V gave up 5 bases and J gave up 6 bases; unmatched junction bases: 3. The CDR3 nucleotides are TGTGCCAGCAGTAAAACAGGGGCCGGGGAGCTGTTTTTT. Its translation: CASSKTGAGELFF.

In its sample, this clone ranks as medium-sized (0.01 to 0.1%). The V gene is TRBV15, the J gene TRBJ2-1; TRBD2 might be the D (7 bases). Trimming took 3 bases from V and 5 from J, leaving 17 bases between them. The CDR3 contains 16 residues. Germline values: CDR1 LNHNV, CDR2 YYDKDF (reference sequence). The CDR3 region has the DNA TGTGCCACCAGCAGGGGCCCCCGGGGGGCGGACAATGAGCAGTTCTTC. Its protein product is CATSRGPRGADNEQFF.

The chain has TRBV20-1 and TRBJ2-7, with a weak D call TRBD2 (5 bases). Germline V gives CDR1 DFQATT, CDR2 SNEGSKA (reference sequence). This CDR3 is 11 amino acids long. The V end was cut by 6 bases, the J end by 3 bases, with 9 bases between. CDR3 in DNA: TGCAGTGCCCGTGCGGGCTACGAGCAGTACTTC. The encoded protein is CSARAGYEQYF.

The CDR3 sequence is CASSPDGESSYEQYF. CDR3 bases: TGTGCCAGCAGTCCCGACGGGGAAAGCTCCTACGAGCAGTACTTC. The V call is TRBV27, the J call TRBJ2-7, with TRBD2 as a possible D gene (5 bases). This CDR3 region has 15 residues. The germline V and J ends were trimmed by 5 bases and 0 bases, with 14 bases remaining between them. Germline V gene data show CDR1 as MNHEY and CDR2 as SMNVEV (reference sequence).